A single sample is the source of the 18 T cell receptor beta chains below, sequenced in a study of T cell responses to AZD1222 COVID-19 vaccine. Produced via immunoSEQ multiplex PCR; TCRdb's table is partial and in-frame only. Of under 100,000 clones listed, about 88% are singletons. Sequenced here: peripheral blood, sampled on day 0 of AZD1222 vaccination. These receptors were collected from an adult in good health.

V is TRBV29-1 and J is TRBJ1-2; D is unclear. CDR1 and CDR2 from the germline V gene are SQVTM and ANQGSEA. Trimming pared 6 bases from V and 0 bases from J, leaving 8 bases between. This CDR3 region has 12 residues. The CDR3 nucleotides read TGCAGCGTCCCGGGCTCTAACTATGGCTACACCTTC. This encodes CSVPGSNYGYTF.

The V call is TRBV2, the J call TRBJ2-1; TRBD1 aligns across 8 bases. J gave up 7 bases and V 3 bases, and 11 bases lay outside the gene matches. Germline V gene sequence: CDR1 SNHLY, CDR2 FYNNEI. The CDR3 totals 16 residues. The CDR3 protein is CASSDPGTGPRNEQFF. CDR3 DNA sequence: TGTGCCAGCAGTGACCCAGGGACAGGTCCTAGGAATGAGCAGTTCTTC.

This chain uses TRBV7-8 with TRBJ1-3; D gene ambiguous. This CDR3 region has 15 residues. The germline V gene encodes CDR1 SGHVS and CDR2 FQNEAQ. The germline V and J ends were trimmed by 2 bases and 9 bases, with 17 bases remaining between them. This CDR3 is CASSLKADLLGTIYF. The CDR3 coding sequence is TGTGCCAGCAGCTTAAAGGCGGACCTTCTCGGCACCATATATTTT.

J is TRBJ2-2 and V is TRBV21-1; TRBD1 is the table's D call and was not checked against the DNA. TRBV21-1 is tagged as a pseudogene. This CDR3 is 15 amino acids long. This CDR3 reads CASSLPYSNTGELFF. The DNA of the CDR3 is TGTGCCAGCAGCCTTCCTTACAGCAACACCGGGGAGCTGTTTTTT.

The CDR3 region is CASSPQGRGNTIYF. Written as DNA, the CDR3 is TGTGCCAGCAGTCCCCAGGGCAGAGGAAACACCATATATTTT. This sequence joins TRBV6-5 and TRBJ1-3, with D perhaps TRBD1 (5 bases). The CDR3 runs to 14 residues. Trimming left V 5 bases short and J 4 bases short, with 12 bases between. CDR1 MNHEY and CDR2 SVGAGI come from the germline V gene.

This chain joins TRBV5-4 and TRBJ2-7; 8 nucleotides agree with TRBD2. V lost 0 bases and J lost 12; bases outside the gene matches: 5. The length of the CDR3 is 12 residues. CDR1 and CDR2 (germline): SGHNT, YYREEE (reference sequence). The CDR3 loop reads CASSLAGTRPYF. DNA for the CDR3: TGTGCCAGCAGCTTGGCCGGGACTAGGCCGTACTTC.

Only one count was recorded for this clone. The V gene is TRBV30, the J gene TRBJ1-2, with no clear D. This CDR3 is 12 amino acids long. Germline V lookup: CDR1 GTSNPN, CDR2 SVGIG (reference sequence). The V end was cut by 5 bases, the J end by 3 bases, with 10 bases between. CDR3 bases: TGTGCCTGGCGTATAGCTTACTATGGCTACACCTTC. Its translation: CAWRIAYYGYTF. The variable domain in full, completed from reference TRBV30 and TRBJ1-2, reads SQTIHQWPATLVQPVGSPLSLECTVEGTSNPNLYWYRQAAGRGLQLLFYSVGIGQISSEVPQNLSASRPQDRQFILSSKKLLLSDSGFYLCAWRIAYYGYTFGSGTRLTVV.

The rearrangement uses TRBV7-3 and TRBJ1-1, with D maybe TRBD1 (5 bases). CDR1 and CDR2 (germline): SGHTA, FQGTGA. This CDR3 has 14 amino acids. The V end was cut by 3 bases, the J end by 0 bases, with 8 bases between. This chain's CDR3 is CASSLDILNTEAFF. The DNA of the CDR3 is TGTGCCAGCAGCTTGGACATATTGAACACTGAAGCTTTCTTT.

CDR3 amino acids: CASSQDSGGNTDTQYF. The DNA for the CDR3 is TGCGCCAGCAGCCAAGATTCGGGGGGGAACACAGATACGCAGTATTTT. V and J are TRBV4-1 and TRBJ2-3, with 8 nucleotides matching TRBD2. The CDR3 runs to 16 residues. Germline V gene sequence: CDR1 MGHRA, CDR2 YSYEKL. V lost 0 bases and J lost 2; bases outside the gene matches: 4.

The chain carries TRBV28 and TRBJ2-7; TRBD2 might be the D (6 bases). V lost 8 bases and J 7 bases, leaving 15 bases between the germline ends. Germline V CDR1 and CDR2: MDHEN, SYDVKM. The CDR3 covers 12 residues. The DNA for the CDR3 is TGTGCCAGCGGGCCGGGGGTAGGTGAGCAGTACTTC. Translated, it gives CASGPGVGEQYF. Supplemented by reference TRBV28 and TRBJ2-7, the full variable domain reads DVKVTQSSRYLVKRTGEKVFLECVQDMDHENMFWYRQDPGLGLRLIYFSYDVKMKEKGDIPEGYSVSREKKERFSLILESASTNQTSMYLCASGPGVGEQYFGPGTRLTVT.

The chain carries TRBV12-5 and TRBJ2-7; D unresolved. Per the germline V gene, CDR1 is LGHNT and CDR2 is FRNRAP. Trimming removed 0 bases at V and 4 bases at J, with 10 bases between. The CDR3 has 14 residues. The CDR3 loop reads CASGLVPEEYEQYF. The CDR3 coding sequence is TGTGCTAGTGGTTTGGTCCCCGAAGAATACGAGCAGTACTTC.

The chain employs TRBV30 and TRBJ1-2; D might be TRBD1 (6 bases). V shed 2 bases and J shed 7 bases, with 11 bases lying between them. This CDR3 comprises 12 residues. In germline, CDR1 is GTSNPN, CDR2 SVGIG (reference sequence). CDR3 in amino acids: CAWSLTGSGYTF. In DNA form, the CDR3 reads TGTGCCTGGAGTCTGACAGGAAGTGGCTACACCTTC.

V and J are TRBV29-1 and TRBJ1-2; 9 bases are shared with TRBD1. This CDR3 is built from 16 residues. Germline V gene data show CDR1 as SQVTM and CDR2 as ANQGSEA. The trim removed 7 bases at V and 2 bases at J, leaving 14 bases unmatched. CDR3 sequence reads: CSAPLGGTGTNYGYTF. The CDR3 region has the DNA TGCAGCGCCCCTTTAGGCGGGACAGGGACGAACTATGGCTACACCTTC.

The rearrangement links TRBV14 to TRBJ1-3, with a tentative D call TRBD1 (5 bases). This CDR3 is built from 15 residues. V was shortened by 3 bases and J by 0 bases, with 9 bases between the two germline ends. Germline V lookup: CDR1 SGHDN, CDR2 FVKESK. CDR3 sequence: CASSQGPRSGNTIYF. CDR3 DNA: TGTGCCAGCAGCCAGGGACCTCGCTCTGGAAACACCATATATTTT.

The chain has TRBV5-5 and TRBJ2-4; D may be TRBD1 or TRBD2 (5 bases each). This CDR3 comprises 16 residues. Germline V gives CDR1 SGHKS, CDR2 YYEKEE (reference sequence). V gave up 4 bases and J gave up 0 bases, with 14 bases separating them. The CDR3 DNA is TGTGCCAGCAGCCAAGGGACGGATCTAGCCAAAAACATTCAGTACTTC. Its protein is CASSQGTDLAKNIQYF.

The rearrangement uses TRBV11-3 and TRBJ1-2; possibly TRBD1 for D (6 bases). In germline, CDR1 is SGHNT, CDR2 YENEEA. V lost 5 bases and J 4 bases, leaving 14 bases between the germline ends. The CDR3 runs 14 residues. The CDR3 here is CASSRTGDTYGYTF. Here the CDR3 DNA reads TGTGCCAGCAGCCGCACTGGGGACACCTATGGCTACACCTTC.

The V gene is TRBV6-8, the J gene TRBJ2-1; 8 nucleotides line up with TRBD1. Per germline, CDR1 MNHGY and CDR2 SAAAGT. J gave up 0 bases and V 7 bases, and 17 bases lay outside the gene matches. CDR3 length: 19 amino acids. The CDR3 reads CASTDRRDRYVSSYNEQFF. The CDR3 DNA sequence: TGTGCCAGCACCGACAGAAGGGACAGGTACGTAAGCTCCTACAATGAGCAGTTCTTC.

This clone has only a few counts. The gene calls are TRBV6-1 and TRBJ2-5; D is undetermined. V gave up 2 bases and J gave up 2 bases, with 15 bases separating them. The germline V gene encodes CDR1 MNHNS and CDR2 SASEGT. The CDR3 contains 16 residues. The CDR3 coding sequence is TGTGCCAGCAGTGAATTACATAACTCGTATCAAGAGACCCAGTACTTC. Translated, it gives CASSELHNSYQETQYF.